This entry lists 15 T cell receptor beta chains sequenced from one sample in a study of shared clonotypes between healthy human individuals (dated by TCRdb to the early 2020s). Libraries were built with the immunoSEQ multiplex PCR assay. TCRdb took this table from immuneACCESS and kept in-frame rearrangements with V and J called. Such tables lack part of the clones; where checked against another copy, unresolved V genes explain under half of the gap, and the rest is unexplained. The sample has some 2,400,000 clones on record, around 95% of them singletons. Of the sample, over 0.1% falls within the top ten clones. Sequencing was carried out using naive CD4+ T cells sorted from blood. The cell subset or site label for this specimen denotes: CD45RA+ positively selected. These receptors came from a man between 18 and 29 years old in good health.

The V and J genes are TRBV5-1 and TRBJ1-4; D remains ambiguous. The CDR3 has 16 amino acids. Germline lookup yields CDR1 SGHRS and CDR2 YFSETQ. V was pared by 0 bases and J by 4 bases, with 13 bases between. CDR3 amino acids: CASSLAPMGNNEKLFF. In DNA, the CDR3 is TGCGCCAGCAGCTTGGCCCCGATGGGTAATAATGAAAAACTGTTTTTT.

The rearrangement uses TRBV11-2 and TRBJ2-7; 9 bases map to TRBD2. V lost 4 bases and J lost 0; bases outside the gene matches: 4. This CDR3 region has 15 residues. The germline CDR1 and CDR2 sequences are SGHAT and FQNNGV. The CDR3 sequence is CASSSGTSSSYEQYF. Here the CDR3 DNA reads TGTGCCAGCAGCTCCGGGACTAGCAGCTCCTACGAGCAGTACTTC.

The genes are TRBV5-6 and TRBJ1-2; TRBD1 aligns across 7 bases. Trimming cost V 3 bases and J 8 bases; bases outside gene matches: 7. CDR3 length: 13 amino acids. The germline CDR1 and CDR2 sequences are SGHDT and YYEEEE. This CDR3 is CASSYPGTEGYTF. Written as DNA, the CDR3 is TGTGCCAGCAGCTACCCCGGGACAGAAGGCTACACCTTC.

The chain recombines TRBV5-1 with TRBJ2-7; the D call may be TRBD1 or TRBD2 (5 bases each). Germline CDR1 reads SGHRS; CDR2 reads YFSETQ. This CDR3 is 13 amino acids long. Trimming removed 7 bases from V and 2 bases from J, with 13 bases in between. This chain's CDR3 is CASGRDGTYEQYF. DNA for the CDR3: TGCGCCAGCGGACGGGACGGTACCTACGAGCAGTACTTC.

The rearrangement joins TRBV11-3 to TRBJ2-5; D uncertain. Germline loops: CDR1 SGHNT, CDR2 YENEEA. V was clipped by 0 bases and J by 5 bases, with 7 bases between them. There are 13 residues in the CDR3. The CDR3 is CASSLEGRETQYF. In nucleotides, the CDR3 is TGTGCCAGCAGCTTAGAGGGCCGGGAGACCCAGTACTTC. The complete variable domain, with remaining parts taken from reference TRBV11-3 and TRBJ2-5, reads EAGVVQSPRYKIIEKKQPVAFWCNPISGHNTLYWYLQNLGQGPELLIRYENEEAVDDSQLPKDRFSAERLKGVDSTLKIQPAELGDSAVYLCASSLEGRETQYFGPGTRLLVL.

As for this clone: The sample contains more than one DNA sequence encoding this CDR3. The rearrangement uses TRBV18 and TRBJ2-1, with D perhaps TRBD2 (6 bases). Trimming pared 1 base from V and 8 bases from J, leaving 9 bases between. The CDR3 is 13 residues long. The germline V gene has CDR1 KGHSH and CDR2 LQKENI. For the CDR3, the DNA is TGTGCCAGCTCACCACGGCGGGGATATGAGCAGTTCTTC. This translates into CASSPRRGYEQFF.

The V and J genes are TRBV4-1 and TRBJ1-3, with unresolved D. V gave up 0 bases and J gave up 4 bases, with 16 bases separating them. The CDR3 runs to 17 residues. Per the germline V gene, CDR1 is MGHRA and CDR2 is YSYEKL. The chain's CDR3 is CASSQDVGPVSGNTIYF. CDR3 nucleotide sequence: TGCGCCAGCAGCCAAGACGTCGGGCCCGTATCAGGAAACACCATATATTTT.

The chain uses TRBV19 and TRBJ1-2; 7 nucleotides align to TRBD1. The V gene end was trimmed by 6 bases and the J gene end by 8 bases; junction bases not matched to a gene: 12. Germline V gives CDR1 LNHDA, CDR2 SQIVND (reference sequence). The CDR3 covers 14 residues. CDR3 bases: TGTGCCAGTAGACCGACAGGGCCCACTCGAGGCTACACCTTC. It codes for CASRPTGPTRGYTF.

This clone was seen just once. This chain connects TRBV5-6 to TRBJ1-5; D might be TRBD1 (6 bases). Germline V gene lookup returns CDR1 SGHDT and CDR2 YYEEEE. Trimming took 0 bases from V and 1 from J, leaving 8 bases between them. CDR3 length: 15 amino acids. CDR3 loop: CASSLGGPSNQPQHF. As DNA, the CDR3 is TGTGCCAGCAGCTTGGGGGGGCCCAGCAATCAGCCCCAGCATTTT.

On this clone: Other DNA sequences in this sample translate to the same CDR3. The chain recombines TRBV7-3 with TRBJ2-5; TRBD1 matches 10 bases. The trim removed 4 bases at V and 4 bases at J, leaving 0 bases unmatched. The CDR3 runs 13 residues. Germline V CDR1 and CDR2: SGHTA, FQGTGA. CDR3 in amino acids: CASSWTGGETQYF. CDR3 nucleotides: TGTGCCAGCAGCTGGACAGGGGGAGAGACCCAGTACTTC.

In DNA form, the CDR3 reads TGTGCCAGCAGTGAATACCCGGGCCCGAACACTGAAGCTTTCTTT. Its translation: CASSEYPGPNTEAFF. The chain employs TRBV25-1 and TRBJ1-1; D unresolved. V was shortened by 0 bases and J by 1 base, with 9 bases between the two germline ends. This CDR3 has 15 amino acids. The germline V gene has CDR1 MGHDK and CDR2 SYGVNS.

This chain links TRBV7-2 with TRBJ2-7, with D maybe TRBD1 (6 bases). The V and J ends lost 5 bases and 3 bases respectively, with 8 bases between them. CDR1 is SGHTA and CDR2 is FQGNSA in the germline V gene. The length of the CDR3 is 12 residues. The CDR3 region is CASSRTVYEQYF. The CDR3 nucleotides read TGTGCCAGCAGCCGGACAGTCTACGAGCAGTACTTC.

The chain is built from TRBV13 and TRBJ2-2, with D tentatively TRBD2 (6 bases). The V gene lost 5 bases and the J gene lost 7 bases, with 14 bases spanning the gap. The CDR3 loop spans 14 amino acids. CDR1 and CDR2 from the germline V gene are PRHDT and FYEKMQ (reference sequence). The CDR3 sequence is CASSLGSWGGELFF. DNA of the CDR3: TGTGCCAGCAGCCTCGGGAGTTGGGGCGGGGAGCTGTTTTTT.

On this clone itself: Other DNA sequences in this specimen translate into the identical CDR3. The CDR3 loop is CSVGGTVNTEAFF. CDR3 coding DNA: TGCAGCGTTGGAGGGACGGTGAACACTGAAGCTTTCTTT. The rearrangement links TRBV29-1 to TRBJ1-1; perhaps TRBD1 as D (5 bases). The CDR3 spans 13 residues. V was trimmed by 4 bases and J by 0 bases, leaving 9 bases between them. Per the germline V gene, CDR1 is SQVTM and CDR2 is ANQGSEA.

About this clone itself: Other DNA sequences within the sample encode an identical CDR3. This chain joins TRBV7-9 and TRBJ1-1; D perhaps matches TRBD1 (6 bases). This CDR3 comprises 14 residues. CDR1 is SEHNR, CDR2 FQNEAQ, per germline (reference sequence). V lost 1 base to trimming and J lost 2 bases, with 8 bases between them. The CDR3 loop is CASSLGTANTEAFF. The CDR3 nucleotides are TGTGCCAGCAGCTTAGGGACAGCTAACACTGAAGCTTTCTTT.